One T cell receptor beta chain is described in this entry. Other DNA sequences of this sample code for an identical CDR3. Followed over time, Seattle patients had been enrolled while infection was active. In the authors' methods: Cell counts per sample came from amplifying reference gene primers. The assay was immunoSEQ multiplex PCR, and TCRdb's table has in-frame clones only and misses some. From that table come the V and J calls and clone size; the DNA was used to work out D and trimming. The data show 130,000 or so clones, with 86% seen just once and approximately 10% held by the top ten. The data stem from a study of blood T cell repertoires in COVID-19. At the level of the study: Acute and convalescent COVID-19 specimens originated in the United States, Italy and Spain. In each case, the material was cDNA or gDNA derived from T cells, B-cell-depleted T cells, or PBMCs.

Trimming removed 5 bases from V and 5 bases from J; junction bases left unmatched: 7. The CDR3 is 14 residues long. Germline CDR1 LNHDA, CDR2 SQIVND (reference sequence). The clonotype comes from a woman between 70 and 85 years old with COVID-19, enrolled during active disease. The rearrangement uses TRBV19 and TRBJ1-1, with 8 bases lining up with TRBD1. Sequencing was performed on peripheral blood. Written as DNA, the CDR3 is TGTGCCAGTAGTCCCGGACAGGGTGGGACTGAAGCTTTCTTT. Protein product: CASSPGQGGTEAFF.